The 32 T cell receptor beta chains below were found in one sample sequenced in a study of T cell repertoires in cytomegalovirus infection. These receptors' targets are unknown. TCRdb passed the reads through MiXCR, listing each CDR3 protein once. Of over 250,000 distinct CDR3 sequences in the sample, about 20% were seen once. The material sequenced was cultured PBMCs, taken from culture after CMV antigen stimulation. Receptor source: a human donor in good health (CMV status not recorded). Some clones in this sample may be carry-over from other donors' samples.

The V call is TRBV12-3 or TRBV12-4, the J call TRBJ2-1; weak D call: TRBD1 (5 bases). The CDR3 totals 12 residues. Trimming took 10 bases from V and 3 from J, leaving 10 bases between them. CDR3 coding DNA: TGTGCCACCGCGACAGACTACAATGAGCAGTTCTTC. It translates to CATATDYNEQFF.

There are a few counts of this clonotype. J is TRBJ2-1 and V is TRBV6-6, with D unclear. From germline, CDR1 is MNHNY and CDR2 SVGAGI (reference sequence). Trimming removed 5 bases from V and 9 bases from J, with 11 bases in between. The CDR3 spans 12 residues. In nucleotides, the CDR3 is TGTGCCAGCAGTACACGAGGTGTTGAGCAGTTCTTC. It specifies CASSTRGVEQFF.

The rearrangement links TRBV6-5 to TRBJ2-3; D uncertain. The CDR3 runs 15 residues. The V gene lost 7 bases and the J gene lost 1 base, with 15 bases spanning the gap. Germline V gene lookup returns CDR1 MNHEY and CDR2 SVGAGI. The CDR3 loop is CASTSNGFGTDTQYF. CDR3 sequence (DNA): TGTGCCAGCACTTCCAACGGGTTTGGCACAGATACGCAGTATTTT.

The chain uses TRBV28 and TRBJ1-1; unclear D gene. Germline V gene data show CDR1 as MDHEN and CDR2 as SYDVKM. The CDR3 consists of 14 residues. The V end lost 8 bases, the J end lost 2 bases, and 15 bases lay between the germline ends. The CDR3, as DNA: TGTGCCAGCGTACTCCGGACGGGCAACACTGAAGCTTTCTTT. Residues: CASVLRTGNTEAFF.

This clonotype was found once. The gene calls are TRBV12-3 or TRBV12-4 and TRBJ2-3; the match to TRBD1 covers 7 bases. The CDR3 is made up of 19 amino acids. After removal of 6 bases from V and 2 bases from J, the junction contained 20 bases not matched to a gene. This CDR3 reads CASRMGQRRFQRPTDTQYF. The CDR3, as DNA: TGTGCCAGCAGGATGGGACAGAGAAGGTTCCAGAGGCCCACAGATACGCAGTATTTT.

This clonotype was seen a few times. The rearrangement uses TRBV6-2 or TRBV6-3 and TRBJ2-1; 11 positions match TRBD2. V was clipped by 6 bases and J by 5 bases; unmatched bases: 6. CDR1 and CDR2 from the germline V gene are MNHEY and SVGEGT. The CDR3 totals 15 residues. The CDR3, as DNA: TGTGCCAGCAGACCGGGGACTAGCGGTAACAATGAGCAGTTCTTC. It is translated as CASRPGTSGNNEQFF.

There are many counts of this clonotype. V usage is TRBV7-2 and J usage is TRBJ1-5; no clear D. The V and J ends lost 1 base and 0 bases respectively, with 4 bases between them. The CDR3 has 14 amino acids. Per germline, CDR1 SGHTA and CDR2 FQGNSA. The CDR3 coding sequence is TGTGCCAGCAGCTTAGACGGTAGCAATCAGCCCCAGCATTTT. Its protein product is CASSLDGSNQPQHF.

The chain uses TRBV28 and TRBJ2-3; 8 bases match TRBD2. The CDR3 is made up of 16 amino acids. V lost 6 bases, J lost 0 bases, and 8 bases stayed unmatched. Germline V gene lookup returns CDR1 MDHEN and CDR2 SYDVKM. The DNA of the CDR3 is TGTGCCAGCAGGCTAGATGCGGGAGGTAGCACAGATACGCAGTATTTT. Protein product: CASRLDAGGSTDTQYF.

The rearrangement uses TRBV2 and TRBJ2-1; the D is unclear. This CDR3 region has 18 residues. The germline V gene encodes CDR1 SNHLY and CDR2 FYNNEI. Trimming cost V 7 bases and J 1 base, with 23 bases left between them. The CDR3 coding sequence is TGTGCCAGCAACCCTGGGGTGAATATCTATCAGTCCTACAATGAGCAGTTCTTC. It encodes CASNPGVNIYQSYNEQFF.

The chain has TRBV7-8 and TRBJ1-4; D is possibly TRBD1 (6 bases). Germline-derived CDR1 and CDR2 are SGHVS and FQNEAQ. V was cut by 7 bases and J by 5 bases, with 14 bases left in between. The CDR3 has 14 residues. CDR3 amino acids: CASTTDSVNEKLFF. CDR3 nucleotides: TGTGCCAGCACTACGGACAGCGTAAATGAAAAACTGTTTTTT.

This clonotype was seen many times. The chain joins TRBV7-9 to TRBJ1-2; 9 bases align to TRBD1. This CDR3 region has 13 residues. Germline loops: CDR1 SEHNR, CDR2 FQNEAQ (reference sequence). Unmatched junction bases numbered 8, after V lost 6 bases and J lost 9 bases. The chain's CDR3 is CASSGQGQGSYTF. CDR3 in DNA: TGTGCCAGCAGTGGCCAGGGACAGGGAAGCTACACCTTC. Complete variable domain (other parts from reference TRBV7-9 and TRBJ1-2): DTGVSQNPRHKITKRGQNVTFRCDPISEHNRLYWYRQTLGQGPEFLTYFQNEAQLEKSRLLSDRFSAERPKGSFSTLEIQRTEQGDSAMYLCASSGQGQGSYTFGSGTRLTVV.

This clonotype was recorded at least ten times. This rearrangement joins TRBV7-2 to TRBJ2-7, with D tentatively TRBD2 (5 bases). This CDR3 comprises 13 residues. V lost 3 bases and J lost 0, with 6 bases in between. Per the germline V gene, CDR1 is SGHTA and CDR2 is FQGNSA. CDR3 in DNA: TGTGCCAGCAGCTTTACTAGCTCCTACGAGCAGTACGTC. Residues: CASSFTSSYEQYV.

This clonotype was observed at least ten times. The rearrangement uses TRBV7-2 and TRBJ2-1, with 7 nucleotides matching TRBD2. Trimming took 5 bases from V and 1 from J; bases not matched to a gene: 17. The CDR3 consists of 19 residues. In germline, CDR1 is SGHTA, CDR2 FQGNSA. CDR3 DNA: TGTGCCAGCAGCCCTGCCCCAGCTAGCGGAGCGGAGTCCTACAATGAGCAGTTCTTC. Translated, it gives CASSPAPASGAESYNEQFF.

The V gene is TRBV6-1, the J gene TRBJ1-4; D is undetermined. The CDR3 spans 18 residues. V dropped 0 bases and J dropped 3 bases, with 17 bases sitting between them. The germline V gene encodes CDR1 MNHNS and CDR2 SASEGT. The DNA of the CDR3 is TGTGCCAGCAGTGAAGCGCGACTATCCCAACCGGCTAATGAAAAACTGTTTTTT. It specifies CASSEARLSQPANEKLFF.

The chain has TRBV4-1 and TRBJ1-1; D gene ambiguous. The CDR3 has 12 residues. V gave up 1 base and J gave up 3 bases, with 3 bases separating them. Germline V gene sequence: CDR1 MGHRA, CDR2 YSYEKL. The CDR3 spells CASSQGDTEAFF. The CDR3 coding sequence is TGCGCCAGCAGCCAAGGGGACACTGAAGCTTTCTTT.

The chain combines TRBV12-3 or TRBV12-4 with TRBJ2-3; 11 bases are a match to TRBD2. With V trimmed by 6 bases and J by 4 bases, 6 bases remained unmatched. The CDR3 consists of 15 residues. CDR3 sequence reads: CASSSSGRASDTQYF. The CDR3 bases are TGTGCCAGCAGCAGTAGCGGGAGGGCCTCAGATACGCAGTATTTT.

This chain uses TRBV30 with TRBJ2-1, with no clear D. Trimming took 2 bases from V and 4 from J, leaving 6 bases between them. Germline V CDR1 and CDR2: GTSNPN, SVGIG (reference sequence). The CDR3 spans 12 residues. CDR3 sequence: CAWSWGYNEQFF. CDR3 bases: TGTGCCTGGAGTTGGGGTTACAATGAGCAGTTCTTC.

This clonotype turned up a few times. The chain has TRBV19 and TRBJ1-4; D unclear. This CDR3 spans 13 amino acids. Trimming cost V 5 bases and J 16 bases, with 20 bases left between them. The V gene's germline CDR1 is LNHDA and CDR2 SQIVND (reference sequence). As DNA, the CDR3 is TGTGCCAGTAGTGGGCAAGGAGGGCCATCGACGTTTTTT. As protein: CASSGQGGPSTFF.

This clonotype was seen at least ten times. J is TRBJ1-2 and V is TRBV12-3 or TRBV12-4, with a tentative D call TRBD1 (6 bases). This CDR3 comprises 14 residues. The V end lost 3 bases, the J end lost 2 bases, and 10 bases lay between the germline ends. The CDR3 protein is CASSFGQINYGYTF. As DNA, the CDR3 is TGTGCCAGCAGTTTTGGACAGATAAACTATGGCTACACCTTC.

The CDR3 region has the DNA TGTGCCAGCAGTTACCCCGAAGCGGGACGGCAGGGGTTCTTC. Amino acid sequence: CASSYPEAGRQGFF. The chain is built from TRBV6-2 or TRBV6-3 and TRBJ2-1, with 7 bases matching TRBD2. This CDR3 spans 14 amino acids. The V segment lost 2 bases and the J segment 15 bases; nucleotides outside the gene matches: 13. In germline, CDR1 is MNHEY, CDR2 SVGEGT.

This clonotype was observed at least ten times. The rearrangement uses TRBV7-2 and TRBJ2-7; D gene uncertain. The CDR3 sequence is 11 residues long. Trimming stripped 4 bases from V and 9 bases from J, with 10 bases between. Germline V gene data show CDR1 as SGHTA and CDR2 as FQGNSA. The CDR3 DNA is TGTGCCAGCAGCTCCTGGTGGGGGCAGTACTTC. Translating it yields CASSSWWGQYF.

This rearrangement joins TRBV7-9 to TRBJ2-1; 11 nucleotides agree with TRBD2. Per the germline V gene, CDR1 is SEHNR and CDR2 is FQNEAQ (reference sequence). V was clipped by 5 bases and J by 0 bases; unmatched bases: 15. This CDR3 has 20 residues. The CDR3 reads CASSTWTSGPPSSSYNEQFF. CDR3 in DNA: TGTGCCAGCAGCACCTGGACTAGCGGGCCTCCCTCCAGCTCCTACAATGAGCAGTTCTTC.

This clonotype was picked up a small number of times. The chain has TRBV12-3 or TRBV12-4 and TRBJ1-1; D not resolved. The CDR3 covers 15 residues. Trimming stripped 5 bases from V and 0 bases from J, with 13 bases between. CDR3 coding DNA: TGTGCCAGCAGTCCTCGGACGGTAGTGAACACTGAAGCTTTCTTT. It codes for CASSPRTVVNTEAFF.

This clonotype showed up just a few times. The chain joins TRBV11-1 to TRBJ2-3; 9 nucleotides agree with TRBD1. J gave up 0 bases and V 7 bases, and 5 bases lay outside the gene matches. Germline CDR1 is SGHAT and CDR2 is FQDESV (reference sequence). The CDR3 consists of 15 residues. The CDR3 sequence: CASNDRGESTDTQYF. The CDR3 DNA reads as TGTGCCAGCAACGACAGGGGGGAAAGCACAGATACGCAGTATTTT.

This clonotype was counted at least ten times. The CDR3 reads CASSRLGTGTGRETQYF. CDR3 DNA: TGTGCCAGCAGCCGACTCGGAACCGGGACAGGGAGGGAGACCCAGTACTTC. V gene TRBV7-2 combines with J gene TRBJ2-5, with 9 bases aligning to TRBD1. V trimming: 5 bases; J trimming: 5 bases; junction bases outside the gene matches: 15. The CDR3 covers 17 residues. The V gene's germline CDR1 is SGHTA and CDR2 FQGNSA.

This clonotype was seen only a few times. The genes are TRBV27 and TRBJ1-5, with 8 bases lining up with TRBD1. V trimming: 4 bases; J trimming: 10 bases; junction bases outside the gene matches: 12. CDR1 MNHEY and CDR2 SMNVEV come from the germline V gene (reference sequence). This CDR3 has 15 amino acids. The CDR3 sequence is CASSYHGQGQYPQHF. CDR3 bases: TGTGCCAGCAGTTACCATGGACAGGGACAATATCCCCAGCATTTT.

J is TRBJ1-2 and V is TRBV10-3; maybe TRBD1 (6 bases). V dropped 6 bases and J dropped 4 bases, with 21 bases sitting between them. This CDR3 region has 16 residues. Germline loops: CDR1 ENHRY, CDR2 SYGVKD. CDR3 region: CAISRDKLLPSYGYTF. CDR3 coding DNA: TGTGCCATCAGCCGGGACAAACTCCTGCCGAGCTATGGCTACACCTTC.

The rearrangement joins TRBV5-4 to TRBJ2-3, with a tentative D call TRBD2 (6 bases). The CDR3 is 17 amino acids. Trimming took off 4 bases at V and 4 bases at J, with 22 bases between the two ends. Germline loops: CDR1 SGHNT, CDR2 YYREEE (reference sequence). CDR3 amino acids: CASSHSTSGVGPDTQYF. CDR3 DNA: TGTGCCAGCAGCCACTCGACTAGTGGGGTGGGACCAGATACGCAGTATTTT.

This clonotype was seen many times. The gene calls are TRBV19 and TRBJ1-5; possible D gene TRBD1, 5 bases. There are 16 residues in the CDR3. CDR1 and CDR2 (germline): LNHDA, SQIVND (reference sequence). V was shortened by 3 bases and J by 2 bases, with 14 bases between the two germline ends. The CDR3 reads CASSIRQQQGNQPQHF. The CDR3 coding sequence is TGTGCCAGTAGTATCAGACAGCAGCAAGGCAATCAGCCCCAGCATTTT.

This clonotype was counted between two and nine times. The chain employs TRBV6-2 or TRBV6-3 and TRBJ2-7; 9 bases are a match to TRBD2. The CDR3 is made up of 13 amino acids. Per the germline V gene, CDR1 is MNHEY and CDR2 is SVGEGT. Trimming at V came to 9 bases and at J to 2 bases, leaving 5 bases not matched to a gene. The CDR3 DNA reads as TGTGCCAGTATAGCGGGAGCCGCCTACGAGCAGTACTTC. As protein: CASIAGAAYEQYF.

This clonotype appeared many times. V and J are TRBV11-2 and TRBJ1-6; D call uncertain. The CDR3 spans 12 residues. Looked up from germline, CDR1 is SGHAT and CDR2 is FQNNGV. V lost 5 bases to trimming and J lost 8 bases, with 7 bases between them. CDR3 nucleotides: TGTGCCAGCAGCCTGGACGATTCACCCCTCCACTTT. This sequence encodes CASSLDDSPLHF.

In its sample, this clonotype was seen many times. In DNA, the CDR3 is TGTGCCAGCAGTTTACTGACGCCTATGAACACTGAAGCTTTCTTT. It codes for CASSLLTPMNTEAFF. This chain uses TRBV28 with TRBJ1-1; D call uncertain. The germline V gene encodes CDR1 MDHEN and CDR2 SYDVKM. The CDR3 has 15 residues. V dropped 2 bases and J dropped 0 bases, with 10 bases sitting between them.